These T cell receptor beta chains were read from a single sample in a study of blood T cell repertoires in COVID-19. Some clones are missing from TCRdb's copy, which holds only in-frame ones; the method was immunoSEQ multiplex PCR. The data show about 160,000 clones, 80% seen once. The sequenced sample was PBMCs or T cells enriched from blood (not recorded which). Receptors were obtained from a middle-aged man who had recovered from COVID-19. Both conserved end residues are part of each CDR3. D genes are given only for firm matches. For some rows the clone size is stated as once, few or many, or as a class when expanded; others skip it.

v_gene	j_gene	d_gene	abundance	CDR3nt	CDR3aa
TRBV7-8	TRBJ2-3	TRBD2	-	TGTGCCAGCAGCTTGGCTAGCGGGGGTGCAGATACGCAGTATTTT	CASSLASGGADTQYF
TRBV5-1	TRBJ1-1	-	-	TGCGCCAGCAGCTTGGGTGGTGGCTTGGACTTTGAAGCTTTCTTT	CASSLGGGLDFEAFF
TRBV19	TRBJ2-4	TRBD1	-	TGTGCCAGTAGTCCCCGGACAGGGGTAGCCAAAAACATTCAGTACTTC	CASSPRTGVAKNIQYF
TRBV30	TRBJ1-4	-	-	TGTGCCTGGAGTGTAGGACTTGGTAATGAAAAACTGTTTTTT	CAWSVGLGNEKLFF
TRBV2	TRBJ2-1	-	-	TGTGCCAGCAGTCCAGACTTATACAATGAGCAGTTCTTC	CASSPDLYNEQFF
TRBV30	TRBJ2-5	TRBD2	-	TGTGCCTGGAGTCGACAGAGGGGACTAGCGGGGGGGCGGACCCTTCAAGAGACCCAGTACTTC	CAWSRQRGLAGGRTLQETQYF
TRBV5-6	TRBJ2-6	-	few	TGTGCCAGCGGCGAAAGACACTCTGGGGCCAACGTCCTGACTTTC	CASGERHSGANVLTF
TRBV19	TRBJ2-4	TRBD1	-	TGTGCCAGTAGTACCCGGGACAGGGGGTGGGAAAACATTCAGTACTTC	CASSTRDRGWENIQYF
TRBV5-1	TRBJ2-3	-	-	TGCGCCAGCAGCTTGACGGGCCAGGGGTCAGATACGCAGTATTTT	CASSLTGQGSDTQYF
TRBV30	TRBJ2-3	TRBD1	-	TGTGCCTGGAGTGTCCGACAGGGAAGGGCAGATACGCAGTATTTT	CAWSVRQGRADTQYF
TRBV2	TRBJ2-3	TRBD1	-	TGTGCCAGCAGTTTATCAGGGGGAGATACGCAGTATTTT	CASSLSGGDTQYF
TRBV7-9	TRBJ1-1	-	few	TGTGCCAGCAGCTTACTGGAGACAGGGAACACTGAAGCTTTCTTT	CASSLLETGNTEAFF
TRBV18	TRBJ1-5	-	-	TGTGCCAGCTCGCACTCGCGACAGGACAATCAGCCCCAGCATTTT	CASSHSRQDNQPQHF
TRBV30	TRBJ1-1	-	-	TGTGCCTGGAACCTCGGACAGTTGAACACTGAAGCTTTCTTT	CAWNLGQLNTEAFF
TRBV6-5	TRBJ2-5	-	-	TGTGCCAGCAGTTGGTCCGCGGAGGTAGAGACCCAGTACTTC	CASSWSAEVETQYF
TRBV6-2/TRBV6-3	TRBJ2-5	TRBD1	-	TGTGCCAGCAGTTACTCTGAGACAGGGGCCTACTTC	CASSYSETGAYF
TRBV9	TRBJ2-1	TRBD1	-	TGTGCCAGCAGCGCGTCGACGACAGGGGGCGTCGATGAGCAGTTCTTC	CASSASTTGGVDEQFF
TRBV30	TRBJ2-3	TRBD2	-	TGTGCCTGGAGTGTAACTAGCGGGGGGTTAGATACGCAGTATTTT	CAWSVTSGGLDTQYF
TRBV5-8	TRBJ1-2	TRBD1	once	TGTGCCAGCAGCTTGGGGGGACAGCGCATGGACGGCTACACCTTC	CASSLGGQRMDGYTF
TRBV5-4	TRBJ2-2	TRBD2	-	TGTGCCAGCAGCCCCCGTTCCGAGCGGGGAAACACCGGGGAGCTGTTTTTT	CASSPRSERGNTGELFF
TRBV30	TRBJ1-1	TRBD1	-	TGTGCCTGGAGCTGGGACAGGGAAGCTTTCTTT	CAWSWDREAFF
TRBV20-1	TRBJ1-1	TRBD1	-	TGCAGTGCTAGTCTTAACAGGGGGAACACTGAAGCTTTCTTT	CSASLNRGNTEAFF
TRBV5-1	TRBJ2-5	-	-	TGCGCCAGCAGCGCCAGGGGAGAGACCCAGTACTTC	CASSARGETQYF
TRBV3-1/TRBV3-2	TRBJ2-3	TRBD2	-	TGTGCCAGCAGCCAAGATGTAGCGGGCGGCACAGATACGCAGTATTTT	CASSQDVAGGTDTQYF
TRBV19	TRBJ2-3	TRBD2	-	TGTGCCAGTAGTGTCGGACTAGCGGGGGCCGATACGCAGTATTTT	CASSVGLAGADTQYF
TRBV3-1/TRBV3-2	TRBJ2-3	TRBD1	-	TGTGCCAGCAGCCAAGTCACTATACAGGGGGCGCGAGATACGCAGTATTTT	CASSQVTIQGARDTQYF
TRBV30	TRBJ1-5	-	-	TGTGCCTGGAGTCCAGGGGTCAATCAGCCCCAGCATTTT	CAWSPGVNQPQHF
TRBV7-8	TRBJ2-1	TRBD2	once	TGTGCCAGCAGCCCCCCCCCAGGGAGGGGCAATGAGCAGTTCTTC	CASSPPPGRGNEQFF
TRBV27	TRBJ2-7	TRBD1	-	TGTGCCAGCAGTCCCGGACAGGGGAGGTACGAGCAGTACTTC	CASSPGQGRYEQYF
TRBV6-6	TRBJ2-7	TRBD1	-	TGTGCCAGCAGTTACGCGACAGGGGGCCCAAAGTACGAGCAGTACTTC	CASSYATGGPKYEQYF
TRBV3-1/TRBV3-2	TRBJ2-5	-	-	TGTGCCAGCAGCCAAGATCCCGCAGGGGAAGAGACCCAGTACTTC	CASSQDPAGEETQYF
TRBV4-1	TRBJ1-1	TRBD1	-	TGCGCCAGCAGCCTCTTACAGGGGTTTCGCACTGAAGCTTTCTTT	CASSLLQGFRTEAFF
TRBV25-1	TRBJ2-2	-	-	TGTGCCAGCAGTGAATATGGGCGGGTCGGGGGCACCGGGGAGCTGTTTTTT	CASSEYGRVGGTGELFF
TRBV11-2	TRBJ2-1	-	-	TGTGCCAGCAGCTCCCAAGCCGGCTACAATGAGCAGTTCTTC	CASSSQAGYNEQFF
TRBV7-3	TRBJ2-5	-	-	TGTGCCAGCAGCTCTGGAAGCGAAGAGACCCAGTACTTC	CASSSGSEETQYF
TRBV6-5	TRBJ2-3	TRBD1	-	TGTGCCAGCAGTTATTACAGGGGTGTCGCAGATACGCAGTATTTT	CASSYYRGVADTQYF
TRBV3-1/TRBV3-2	TRBJ2-5	-	-	TGTGCCAGCAGCCAAGGGGATCGGGGGAGCCAAGAGACCCAGTACTTC	CASSQGDRGSQETQYF
TRBV10-1	TRBJ2-5	-	-	TGCGCCAGCAGCCCACAGGGCGAAGAGACCCAGTACTTC	CASSPQGEETQYF
TRBV9	TRBJ2-1	TRBD2	-	TGTGCCAGCAGCGTAGGTTTGCAGGGGACTAGCGGGGGGTTTGGCTACAATGAGCAGTTCTTC	CASSVGLQGTSGGFGYNEQFF
TRBV9	TRBJ2-2	TRBD2	-	TGTGCCAGCAGAGATCCGCGGGGGGCCGGTACCGGGGAGCTGTTTTTT	CASRDPRGAGTGELFF
TRBV5-1	TRBJ2-3	TRBD2	-	TGCGCCAGCAGCCCCGGGACTAGCGTGGCCCTTTACACAGATACGCAGTATTTT	CASSPGTSVALYTDTQYF
TRBV18	TRBJ2-1	TRBD2	-	TGTGCCAGCTCATCCCGGACTAGCGGGGGTTACAATGAGCAGTTCTTC	CASSSRTSGGYNEQFF
TRBV6-5	TRBJ2-7	TRBD1	-	TGTGCCAGCAGTACAGGGGGCTCGTACGAGCAGTACTTC	CASSTGGSYEQYF
TRBV7-8	TRBJ2-3	TRBD2	-	TGTGCCAGCAGCTCTCTAGCGGGGAGTGACGATACGCAGTATTTT	CASSSLAGSDDTQYF
TRBV11-3	TRBJ1-5	TRBD1	-	TGTGCCAGCAGCCCATTAGGGGGCCCCGTATGGCCCCAGCATTTT	CASSPLGGPVWPQHF
TRBV24-1	TRBJ2-3	TRBD1	once	TGTGCCACCAGTCCGACAGGGCCCTTCACAGATACGCAGTATTTT	CATSPTGPFTDTQYF
TRBV2	TRBJ2-7	-	few	TGTGCCAGCAGGTATTCCGTTGTTCCTTCCTACGAGCAGTACTTC	CASRYSVVPSYEQYF
TRBV11-2	TRBJ1-1	-	-	TGTGCCAGCAGCCCCTACAACACTGAAGCTTTCTTT	CASSPYNTEAFF
TRBV2	TRBJ2-3	-	-	TGTGCCAGCAGTGAGATCGGGGTGGGTGATACGCAGTATTTT	CASSEIGVGDTQYF
TRBV7-9	TRBJ1-2	TRBD1	-	TGTGCCAGCAGTTGGACAGGGAACTATGGCTACACCTTC	CASSWTGNYGYTF
TRBV3-1/TRBV3-2	TRBJ1-2	TRBD1	-	TGTGCCAGCAGCCAAGGGACAGGCAGCGATGGCTACACCTTC	CASSQGTGSDGYTF
TRBV30	TRBJ1-1	-	-	TGTGCCTGGAGTCCAGGTAACACTGAAGCTTTCTTT	CAWSPGNTEAFF
TRBV2	TRBJ1-1	TRBD1	once	TGTGCCAGCCGACAGGGGCCGGGGAGGAACACTGAAGCTTTCTTT	CASRQGPGRNTEAFF
TRBV6-5	TRBJ2-7	-	-	TGTGCCAGCACAAGGGGGGGAGGGCAGTACTTC	CASTRGGGQYF
TRBV15	TRBJ2-7	-	-	TGTGCCACCAGCAGAGATAGACATGCCTACGAGCAGTACTTC	CATSRDRHAYEQYF
TRBV7-3	TRBJ1-5	-	once	TGTGCCAGCAGCTTTCGCCCTCCTGGAGGGTCCCGGCGGGGCAATCAGCCCCAGCATTTT	CASSFRPPGGSRRGNQPQHF
TRBV19	TRBJ1-2	TRBD1	-	TGTGCCAGTAGCTCCGGGACAGGGGCTAACTATGGCTACACCTTC	CASSSGTGANYGYTF
TRBV3-1/TRBV3-2	TRBJ2-5	-	-	TGTGCCAGCAGCCTACTAGGTGTCGACCAAGAGACCCAGTACTTC	CASSLLGVDQETQYF
TRBV6-6	TRBJ2-1	-	few	TGTGCCAGCATTTTTTATTTTGGGGGGGCGAAGAATGAGCAGTTCTTC	CASIFYFGGAKNEQFF